This entry lists 7 T cell receptor beta chains sequenced from one sample in a study of blood T cell repertoires in COVID-19. TCRdb keeps only in-frame clones here, not all; method: immunoSEQ multiplex PCR. The repertoire holds some 95,000 clones, with about three quarters as singletons. The sequenced sample was peripheral blood. These receptor sequences come from a man between 70 and 80 years old with acute or convalescent COVID-19.

This CDR3 is CASSFPSGGTDTQYF. CDR3 nucleotides: TGTGCCAGCAGCTTTCCTAGCGGGGGCACAGATACGCAGTATTTT. The J gene is TRBJ2-3, the V gene TRBV5-4; 9 bases agree with TRBD2. The CDR3 sequence is 15 residues long. With 2 bases clipped from V and 1 base from J, the junction kept 2 bases outside the gene matches. From germline, CDR1 is SGHNT and CDR2 YYREEE (reference sequence). Supplemented by reference TRBV5-4 and TRBJ2-3, the full variable domain reads ETGVTQSPTHLIKTRGQQVTLRCSSQSGHNTVSWYQQALGQGPQFIFQYYREEENGRGNFPPRFSGLQFPNYSSELNVNALELDDSALYLCASSFPSGGTDTQYFGPGTRLTVL.

The chain recombines TRBV19 with TRBJ2-3, with D unresolved. Per the germline V gene, CDR1 is LNHDA and CDR2 is SQIVND (reference sequence). The CDR3 sequence is 14 residues long. Trimming cost V 2 bases and J 5 bases, with 11 bases left between them. As DNA, the CDR3 is TGTGCCAGTAGTATATCTTTAGTGGTAGATACGCAGTATTTT. This gives the protein CASSISLVVDTQYF.

The chain employs TRBV24-1 and TRBJ1-4, with 8 bases identical to TRBD1. Germline CDR1 is KGHDR and CDR2 is SFDVKD. The CDR3 consists of 15 residues. J gave up 5 bases and V 4 bases, and 5 bases lay outside the gene matches. CDR3 in DNA: TGTGCCACCAGTGAAGGACAGGGCGCGAATGAAAAACTGTTTTTT. Translating gives CATSEGQGANEKLFF.

The chain employs TRBV10-2 and TRBJ2-5; D ambiguous. Trimming left V 4 bases short and J 5 bases short, with 14 bases between. This CDR3 spans 14 amino acids. Germline CDR1 and CDR2: WSHSY and SAAADI. In DNA form, the CDR3 reads TGCGCCAGCAGTGGAATCGGCGGTGGGGAGACCCAGTACTTC. Translated: CASSGIGGGETQYF.

This clone appeared a single time. The chain links TRBV7-3 to TRBJ1-1; no clear D. There are 13 residues in the CDR3. The germline V gene has CDR1 SGHTA and CDR2 FQGTGA. Trimming pared 7 bases from V and 5 bases from J, leaving 14 bases between. CDR3 in amino acids: CASKFNRGTEAFF. CDR3 bases: TGTGCCAGCAAGTTTAATAGAGGGACTGAAGCTTTCTTT.

V and J are TRBV29-1 and TRBJ1-1, with 8 bases identical to TRBD1. The CDR3 runs 15 residues. Germline lookup yields CDR1 SQVTM and CDR2 ANQGSEA. Trimming at V came to 5 bases and at J to 7 bases, leaving 15 bases not matched to a gene. CDR3 nucleotide sequence: TGCAGCGTTCCTAAGGGATCAGGGGGCGTCAATGAAGCTTTCTTT. It encodes CSVPKGSGGVNEAFF.

The chain's CDR3 is CATWTGTGNTIYF. The CDR3 DNA reads TGTGCCACCTGGACAGGTACTGGAAACACCATATATTTT. The chain employs TRBV10-3 and TRBJ1-3; 7 nucleotides match TRBD1. Germline lookup yields CDR1 ENHRY and CDR2 SYGVKD. This CDR3 has 13 residues. After removal of 10 bases from V and 2 bases from J, the junction contained 5 bases not matched to a gene.